Listed below are T cell receptor beta chains from one sample, sequenced in a study of T cell repertoires in cytomegalovirus infection. From the reads, TCRdb called clonotypes with MiXCR, one entry per CDR3 protein. The sample lists approximately 770,000 distinct CDR3 sequences; almost 30% were seen once. No antigen has been identified for these receptors. This specimen was cultured CD8+ T cells from PBMCs, taken from culture after CMV antigen stimulation. All receptors come from a human donor in good health (CMV status not recorded). Some clones in this sample may be carry-over from other donors' samples. The CDR3 runs from the conserved cysteine through the conserved F or W. D genes are given only for firm matches. Where a row states a size, it is once, few, many or the class of an expanded clone; other rows omit it.

J	D	size	V	CDR3	DNA
TRBJ1-6	-	-	TRBV3-1	CASTERHRNNSPLHF	TGTGCCAGCACTGAGAGGCATAGGAATAATTCACCCCTCCACTTT
TRBJ2-6	-	-	TRBV29-1	CSVEDRDGEVLTF	TGCAGCGTTGAAGATCGTGACGGGGAGGTCCTGACTTTC
TRBJ2-1	-	few	TRBV10-3	CAVVGVGNEQFF	TGTGCCGTAGTGGGGGTTGGAAATGAGCAGTTCTTC
TRBJ1-1	-	few	TRBV6-4	CASSDSTGFPGKAFF	TGTGCCAGCAGTGACTCGACCGGGTTCCCGGGGAAAGCTTTCTTT
TRBJ1-1	-	-	TRBV27	CASSDGTPRAFF	TGTGCCAGCAGTGACGGGACACCCAGAGCTTTCTTT
TRBJ2-7	-	-	TRBV7-9	CASSALGASEQYF	TGTGCCAGCAGCGCTCTTGGGGCAAGCGAGCAGTACTTC
TRBJ1-2	-	many	TRBV12-3/TRBV12-4	CASSLAPILGSYTF	TGTGCCAGCAGTTTAGCGCCCATACTCGGGAGTTACACCTTC
TRBJ2-5	-	-	TRBV27	CASSLGPGRSTAETQYF	TGTGCCAGCAGTTTAGGCCCTGGACGGTCAACGGCGGAGACCCAGTACTTC
TRBJ1-2	-	-	TRBV27	CASSLGGAIGYTF	TGTGCCAGCAGTTTAGGGGGGGCGATCGGCTACACCTTC
TRBJ1-5	-	few	TRBV7-9	CASSLGSRPQHF	TGTGCCAGCAGCTTAGGGTCTAGGCCCCAGCATTTT
TRBJ2-1	-	-	TRBV27	CASRPGPANEQFF	TGTGCCAGCAGGCCGGGACCCGCGAATGAGCAGTTCTTC
TRBJ2-1	-	few	TRBV2	CASSPRRADEQFF	TGTGCCAGCAGTCCTAGGAGGGCTGATGAGCAGTTCTTC
TRBJ1-6	-	few	TRBV12-3/TRBV12-4	CASSPQGRNSPLHF	TGTGCCAGCAGTCCCCAGGGGAGGAATTCACCCCTCCACTTT
TRBJ1-6	-	-	TRBV4-1	CASSQDGAGPYSPLHF	TGCGCCAGCAGCCAAGATGGAGCAGGGCCTTATTCACCCCTCCACTTT
TRBJ1-2	-	-	TRBV7-9	CASSRGGRINYGYTF	TGTGCCAGCAGCCGAGGCGGGCGAATTAACTATGGCTACACCTTC
TRBJ2-2	-	-	TRBV15	CATSTRSVTGELFF	TGTGCCACCAGCACCCGGAGCGTGACCGGGGAGCTGTTTTTT
TRBJ2-3	-	many	TRBV7-9	CASTEGADTQYF	TGTGCCAGCACGGAAGGCGCAGATACGCAGTATTTT
TRBJ2-2	TRBD1	-	TRBV28	CASNQHRGMDTGELFF	TGTGCCAGCAATCAACACAGGGGGATGGACACCGGGGAGCTGTTTTTT
TRBJ1-2	-	-	TRBV7-6	CASSPGGGADGYTF	TGTGCCAGCAGCCCAGGTGGGGGCGCCGATGGCTACACCTTC
TRBJ2-1	-	-	TRBV6-5	CASSYSGKGYDEQFF	TGTGCCAGCAGTTACTCAGGCAAGGGTTATGATGAGCAGTTCTTC
TRBJ2-3	-	few	TRBV4-2	CASSQEQASGTDTQYF	TGTGCCAGCAGCCAGGAACAGGCGTCAGGCACAGATACGCAGTATTTT
TRBJ1-5	-	few	TRBV7-9	CASSLGLRQYSNQPQHF	TGTGCCAGCAGCTTAGGGCTCCGACAGTATTCCAATCAGCCCCAGCATTTT
TRBJ1-1	-	-	TRBV6-2/TRBV6-3	CASREDPEAFF	TGTGCCAGCAGAGAAGACCCTGAAGCTTTCTTT
TRBJ1-1	-	-	TRBV10-3	CAISPDENTEAFF	TGTGCCATCAGTCCAGACGAGAACACTGAAGCTTTCTTT
TRBJ2-5	-	few	TRBV7-9	CASSPTGHQETQYF	TGTGCCAGCAGCCCAACAGGACACCAAGAGACCCAGTACTTC
TRBJ2-5	-	once	TRBV3-1	CASSHLGGGQETQYF	TGTGCCAGCAGCCATTTAGGGGGGGGACAAGAGACCCAGTACTTC
TRBJ2-4	-	-	TRBV6-2/TRBV6-3	CASSYGGGGNIQYF	TGTGCCAGCAGTTACGGCGGGGGCGGAAACATTCAGTACTTC
TRBJ2-1	-	few	TRBV28	CASRAGFSYNEQFF	TGTGCCAGCAGGGCGGGGTTCTCCTACAATGAGCAGTTCTTC
TRBJ1-6	-	-	TRBV7-8	CASSLNRRNSPLHF	TGTGCCAGCAGCTTAAACAGACGGAATTCACCCCTCCACTTT
TRBJ1-1	TRBD1	-	TRBV19	CASSYGADREAFF	TGTGCCAGTAGCTATGGCGCGGACAGGGAAGCTTTCTTT
TRBJ1-5	-	once	TRBV2	CASSLDSQIIARQPQHF	TGTGCCAGCAGTCTCGACAGCCAGATTATAGCGAGGCAGCCCCAGCATTTT
TRBJ2-1	-	many	TRBV7-6	CASSSRQFTYNEQFF	TGTGCCAGCAGCTCAAGACAGTTCACCTACAATGAGCAGTTCTTC
TRBJ2-1	-	-	TRBV24-1	CATSDLTAIHEQFF	TGTGCCACCAGTGATTTGACTGCGATCCATGAGCAGTTCTTC
TRBJ2-7	-	-	TRBV6-2/TRBV6-3	CASSYSLHSSYEQYF	TGTGCCAGCAGTTACTCGTTACACAGTTCCTACGAGCAGTACTTC
TRBJ2-1	TRBD2	few	TRBV28	CASSLPTRGLAGGRYNEQFF	TGTGCCAGCAGTTTACCAACCAGGGGACTAGCGGGGGGGAGATACAATGAGCAGTTCTTC
TRBJ2-5	TRBD2	-	TRBV6-2/TRBV6-3	CASSPGLDRRETQYF	TGTGCCAGCAGTCCCGGACTAGACCGACGCGAGACCCAGTACTTC
TRBJ2-1	-	-	TRBV19	CASSSSGISSYNEQFF	TGTGCCAGTAGTTCGTCCGGGATAAGCTCCTACAATGAGCAGTTCTTC
TRBJ2-7	-	-	TRBV4-3	CASSPANADEQYF	TGCGCCAGCAGCCCCGCCAATGCGGACGAGCAGTACTTC
TRBJ1-6	-	many	TRBV6-6	CASRDRSSYNSPLHF	TGTGCCAGCCGCGACAGGAGCTCCTATAATTCACCCCTCCACTTT
TRBJ2-3	-	-	TRBV7-2	CASSWGLVTDTQYF	TGTGCCAGCAGCTGGGGGCTAGTTACAGATACGCAGTATTTT
TRBJ1-4	-	-	TRBV15	CATSRYRASGEKLFF	TGTGCCACCAGCAGATACAGGGCATCAGGGGAAAAACTGTTTTTT
TRBJ1-4	TRBD1	-	TRBV6-1	CASSAPPGQGNEKLFF	TGTGCCAGCAGTGCCCCCCCGGGACAGGGGAATGAAAAACTGTTTTTT
TRBJ1-5	-	-	TRBV6-2/TRBV6-3	CASRPIKSNQPQHF	TGTGCCAGCAGACCTATAAAGAGCAATCAGCCCCAGCATTTT
TRBJ1-2	-	-	TRBV5-6	CASSEDSYYGYTF	TGTGCCAGCAGCGAGGACAGCTACTATGGCTACACCTTC
TRBJ2-1	TRBD2	-	TRBV7-9	CASSFAGLAGNEQFF	TGTGCCAGCAGCTTCGCCGGTTTAGCGGGGAATGAGCAGTTCTTC
TRBJ1-2	TRBD1	few	TRBV7-4	CASSTTGASGGYTF	TGTGCCAGCAGCACCACAGGGGCAAGTGGAGGCTACACCTTC
TRBJ2-3	-	few	TRBV27	CASRHISSTDTQYF	TGTGCCAGCAGACATATATCTAGCACAGATACGCAGTATTTT
TRBJ2-7	TRBD1	-	TRBV27	CASSFRDRGYEQYF	TGTGCCAGCAGTTTTCGGGACAGGGGTTACGAGCAGTACTTC
TRBJ1-2	-	-	TRBV29-1	CSGVEGRGYTF	TGCAGCGGGGTAGAGGGACGTGGCTACACCTTC
TRBJ2-3	TRBD2	-	TRBV5-4	CASSHGLAGATDTQYF	TGTGCCAGCAGCCACGGACTAGCGGGGGCCACAGATACGCAGTATTTT
TRBJ2-2	TRBD1	many	TRBV7-9	CASSFGDRYTGELFF	TGTGCCAGCAGCTTTGGGGACAGGTACACCGGGGAGCTGTTTTTT
TRBJ2-3	-	-	TRBV10-3	CAISRVQEPKDTQYF	TGTGCCATCAGTCGAGTCCAGGAACCAAAAGATACGCAGTATTTT